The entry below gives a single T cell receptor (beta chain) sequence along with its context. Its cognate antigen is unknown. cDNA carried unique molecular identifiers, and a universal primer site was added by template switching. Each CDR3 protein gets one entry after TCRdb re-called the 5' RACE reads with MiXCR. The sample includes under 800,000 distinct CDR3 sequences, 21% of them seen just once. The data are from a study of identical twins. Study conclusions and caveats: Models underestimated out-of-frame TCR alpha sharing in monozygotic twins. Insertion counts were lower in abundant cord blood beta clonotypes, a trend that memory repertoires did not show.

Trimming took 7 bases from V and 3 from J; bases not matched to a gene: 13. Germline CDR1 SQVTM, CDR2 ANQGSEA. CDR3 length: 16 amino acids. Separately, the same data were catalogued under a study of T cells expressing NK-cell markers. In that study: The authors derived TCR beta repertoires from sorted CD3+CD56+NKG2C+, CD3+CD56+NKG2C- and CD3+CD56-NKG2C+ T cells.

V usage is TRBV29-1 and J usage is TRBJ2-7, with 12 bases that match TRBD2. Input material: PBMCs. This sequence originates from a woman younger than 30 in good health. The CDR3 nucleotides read TGCAGCGCCTTAGGACTAGCGGGAAAGTATTTCTACGAGCAGTACTTC. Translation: CSALGLAGKYFYEQYF.